A selection of T cell receptor beta chains follows, all from one sample in a study of blood T cell repertoires in COVID-19. The repertoire was sequenced with immunoSEQ multiplex PCR; TCRdb's copy has only in-frame clones and lacks some. The sample contains nearly 200,000 clones, approximately 83% of which appear only once. Sequences were obtained from PBMCs or T cells enriched from blood (not recorded which). These receptors all come from a man aged 40-50 years who had recovered from COVID-19. CDR3s include the opening cysteine and the closing phenylalanine or tryptophan. A D gene is named only where the DNA matches it firmly. The size entry is marked missing in some rows and otherwise reads once, few, many or a size class.

v_call: TRBV5-5
j_call: TRBJ2-3
clone_size: .
d_call: .
cdr3_nt: TGTGCCAGCAGCTTCGGGAGAGGAACAGATACGCAGTATTTT
cdr3_aa: CASSFGRGTDTQYF

v_call: TRBV19
j_call: TRBJ1-2
clone_size: .
d_call: .
cdr3_nt: TGTGCCGTGAAAGCTGCTAACTATGGCTACACCTTC
cdr3_aa: CAVKAANYGYTF

v_call: TRBV19
j_call: TRBJ1-2
clone_size: few
d_call: .
cdr3_nt: TGTGCCAGTAGTCCCCCTGTCGGACACCACTACACCTTC
cdr3_aa: CASSPPVGHHYTF

v_call: TRBV20-1
j_call: TRBJ1-1
clone_size: .
d_call: TRBD1
cdr3_nt: TGCAGTGCTAGTGAGGGGGCCTTTGAAGCTTTCTTT
cdr3_aa: CSASEGAFEAFF

v_call: TRBV28
j_call: TRBJ1-2
clone_size: .
d_call: .
cdr3_nt: TGTGCCAGCAGTGGTCGATCGTATGGCGGCTACACCTTC
cdr3_aa: CASSGRSYGGYTF

v_call: TRBV4-1
j_call: TRBJ1-2
clone_size: few
d_call: TRBD1
cdr3_nt: TGCGCCAGCTCCGGGACAGGGCGCGACTATGGCTACACCTTC
cdr3_aa: CASSGTGRDYGYTF

v_call: TRBV3-1/TRBV3-2
j_call: TRBJ1-1
clone_size: .
d_call: .
cdr3_nt: TGTGCCAGCAGCCAAGAATCCAGGGTCCTAACGAACACTGAAGCTTTCTTT
cdr3_aa: CASSQESRVLTNTEAFF

v_call: TRBV3-1/TRBV3-2
j_call: TRBJ1-1
clone_size: .
d_call: .
cdr3_nt: TGTGCCAGCAGCCAGCCCCAGGGGTATGAAGCTTTCTTT
cdr3_aa: CASSQPQGYEAFF

v_call: TRBV5-8
j_call: TRBJ1-6
clone_size: .
d_call: .
cdr3_nt: TGTGCCAGCAGTCAACCAGGGAATTCACCCCTCCACTTT
cdr3_aa: CASSQPGNSPLHF

v_call: TRBV20-1
j_call: TRBJ1-2
clone_size: .
d_call: TRBD1
cdr3_nt: TGCAGTGGACAGGGTTTTCATGGCTACACCTTC
cdr3_aa: CSGQGFHGYTF

v_call: TRBV27
j_call: TRBJ1-4
clone_size: .
d_call: TRBD1
cdr3_nt: TGTGCCAGCAGTTTAACAAGGGACAGGGTACGTAGTGAAAAACTGTTTTTT
cdr3_aa: CASSLTRDRVRSEKLFF

v_call: TRBV5-6
j_call: TRBJ2-7
clone_size: .
d_call: TRBD1
cdr3_nt: TGTGCCAGCAGCTTGGGACAGGGTTTGGGCGAGCAGTACTTC
cdr3_aa: CASSLGQGLGEQYF

v_call: TRBV27
j_call: TRBJ1-6
clone_size: .
d_call: TRBD1
cdr3_nt: TGTGCCAGCAGTCCCCAATTGGCAGGGGGCAGTTCACCCCTCCACTTT
cdr3_aa: CASSPQLAGGSSPLHF

v_call: TRBV3-1/TRBV3-2
j_call: TRBJ2-7
clone_size: .
d_call: .
cdr3_nt: TGTGCCAGCAGCCAGGGACTTGGTTACGAGCAGTACTTC
cdr3_aa: CASSQGLGYEQYF

v_call: TRBV4-2
j_call: TRBJ2-7
clone_size: .
d_call: .
cdr3_nt: TGTGCCAGCAGCCAAGCCGGGACCTACGAGCAGTACTTC
cdr3_aa: CASSQAGTYEQYF

v_call: TRBV19
j_call: TRBJ2-1
clone_size: .
d_call: .
cdr3_nt: TGTGCCAGTCGAGTAGGGGTGGGTGGAAATGAGCAGTTCTTC
cdr3_aa: CASRVGVGGNEQFF

v_call: TRBV29-1
j_call: TRBJ1-2
clone_size: .
d_call: .
cdr3_nt: TGCAGCGTTGGTTGGGGGGGCTGGATAGATGGCTACACCTTC
cdr3_aa: CSVGWGGWIDGYTF

v_call: TRBV5-4
j_call: TRBJ2-1
clone_size: few
d_call: .
cdr3_nt: TGTGCCACCGGGACACCCGCCTACAATGAGCAGTTCTTC
cdr3_aa: CATGTPAYNEQFF

v_call: TRBV7-8
j_call: TRBJ1-5
clone_size: .
d_call: TRBD1
cdr3_nt: TGTGCCAGCAGCTCGCGGACAGGGGACAATCAGCCCCAGCATTTT
cdr3_aa: CASSSRTGDNQPQHF

v_call: TRBV6-2/TRBV6-3
j_call: TRBJ2-7
clone_size: .
d_call: .
cdr3_nt: TGTGCCAGCAGTTACTCGTTCGGCTACGAGCAGTACTTC
cdr3_aa: CASSYSFGYEQYF

v_call: TRBV18
j_call: TRBJ1-4
clone_size: once
d_call: TRBD1
cdr3_nt: TGTGCCAGCTCACCACCGGGACAGGGGTGGGAAAAACTGTTTTTT
cdr3_aa: CASSPPGQGWEKLFF

v_call: TRBV5-4
j_call: TRBJ1-2
clone_size: .
d_call: TRBD1
cdr3_nt: TGTGCCAGCAGCCGACCGCAGGGGGCGGATGGCTACACCTTC
cdr3_aa: CASSRPQGADGYTF

v_call: TRBV7-9
j_call: TRBJ1-1
clone_size: .
d_call: .
cdr3_nt: TGTGCCAGCAGCTGGATAAAAGGACAGCCGAACACTGAAGCTTTCTTT
cdr3_aa: CASSWIKGQPNTEAFF

v_call: TRBV7-8
j_call: TRBJ1-5
clone_size: .
d_call: .
cdr3_nt: TGTGCCAGCAGCTTAGCGGGGGGGAACAGCAATCAGCCCCAGCATTTT
cdr3_aa: CASSLAGGNSNQPQHF

v_call: TRBV19
j_call: TRBJ1-5
clone_size: .
d_call: TRBD1
cdr3_nt: TGTGCCAGCAGAAGAAGACAGGGGCTGAGCAATCAGCCCCAGCATTTT
cdr3_aa: CASRRRQGLSNQPQHF

v_call: TRBV4-2
j_call: TRBJ2-3
clone_size: .
d_call: .
cdr3_nt: TGTGCCAGCAGCCAAGATCCTCTCTGGGAAAGCGGTAGCACAGATACGCAGTATTTT
cdr3_aa: CASSQDPLWESGSTDTQYF

v_call: TRBV11-2
j_call: TRBJ1-2
clone_size: .
d_call: .
cdr3_nt: TGTGCCAGCAGCCCGCTTACACACAGGGCCTCTAACTATGGCTACACCTTC
cdr3_aa: CASSPLTHRASNYGYTF

v_call: TRBV28
j_call: TRBJ1-3
clone_size: .
d_call: .
cdr3_nt: TGTGCCAGCAGTTATCAGGGGCAACTTTCTGGAAACACCATATATTTT
cdr3_aa: CASSYQGQLSGNTIYF

v_call: TRBV29-1
j_call: TRBJ1-2
clone_size: .
d_call: .
cdr3_nt: TGCAGCGTTGGGGGCAGCTATGGCTACACCTTC
cdr3_aa: CSVGGSYGYTF

v_call: TRBV7-9
j_call: TRBJ2-7
clone_size: .
d_call: TRBD2
cdr3_nt: TGTGCCAGCAGCCCCGGGCCGATCGGGGGGACCTACGAGCAGTACTTC
cdr3_aa: CASSPGPIGGTYEQYF

v_call: TRBV5-1
j_call: TRBJ1-2
clone_size: .
d_call: .
cdr3_nt: TGCGCCAGCAGTGTGGGGCACGGCTACACCTTC
cdr3_aa: CASSVGHGYTF

v_call: TRBV27
j_call: TRBJ1-5
clone_size: .
d_call: TRBD1
cdr3_nt: TGTGCCAGCAGTCCTATGGACAGGTCGGATAGCAATCAGCCCCAGCATTTT
cdr3_aa: CASSPMDRSDSNQPQHF

v_call: TRBV29-1
j_call: TRBJ2-1
clone_size: .
d_call: .
cdr3_nt: TGCAGCGTGGGGCTCAGGGCATCCTACAATGAGCAGTTCTTC
cdr3_aa: CSVGLRASYNEQFF

v_call: TRBV28
j_call: TRBJ2-2
clone_size: .
d_call: TRBD2
cdr3_nt: TGTGCCAGCACTGAGACTAGCGGTTCCGGGGAGCTGTTTTTT
cdr3_aa: CASTETSGSGELFF

v_call: TRBV18
j_call: TRBJ2-7
clone_size: .
d_call: TRBD1
cdr3_nt: TGTGCCAGCTCACCGACAGGGGGCGCGTTCTACGAGCAGTACTTC
cdr3_aa: CASSPTGGAFYEQYF

v_call: TRBV14
j_call: TRBJ2-2
clone_size: .
d_call: TRBD2
cdr3_nt: TGTGCCAGCAGTCTCTTCGGGACTAGCGGGAACACCGGGGAGCTGTTTTTT
cdr3_aa: CASSLFGTSGNTGELFF

v_call: TRBV19
j_call: TRBJ2-7
clone_size: .
d_call: TRBD1
cdr3_nt: TGTGCCAGTAGTAGGAGACAGGGGGTTTACGAGCAGTACTTC
cdr3_aa: CASSRRQGVYEQYF

v_call: TRBV5-4
j_call: TRBJ1-2
clone_size: .
d_call: .
cdr3_nt: TGTGCCAGCAGCCCTGCGGCGGCAGGACAATTTAATGGCTACACCTTC
cdr3_aa: CASSPAAAGQFNGYTF

v_call: TRBV7-8
j_call: TRBJ2-7
clone_size: .
d_call: .
cdr3_nt: TGTGCCAGCAGCAAATCGGCAGGGGCTCCTTCCTACGAGCAGTACTTC
cdr3_aa: CASSKSAGAPSYEQYF

v_call: TRBV4-2
j_call: TRBJ2-7
clone_size: .
d_call: TRBD2
cdr3_nt: TGTGCCAGCAGCCAGGCTAGCGCCGGGGGGTCCTACGAGCAGTACTTC
cdr3_aa: CASSQASAGGSYEQYF

v_call: TRBV6-2/TRBV6-3
j_call: TRBJ2-3
clone_size: .
d_call: .
cdr3_nt: TGTGCCAGCAGTTTACAGCGGGGCACAGATACGCAGTATTTT
cdr3_aa: CASSLQRGTDTQYF

v_call: TRBV6-2/TRBV6-3
j_call: TRBJ2-7
clone_size: .
d_call: .
cdr3_nt: TGTGCCAGCAGTCGGGGGGCCCCCTACGAGCAGTACTTC
cdr3_aa: CASSRGAPYEQYF